Listed below are T cell receptor beta chains from one sample, sequenced in a study of T cell responses to AZD1222 COVID-19 vaccine. Profiled with immunoSEQ multiplex PCR; TCRdb holds only in-frame clones, not every one. The sample lists 95,000 to 150,000 clones, approximately 88% occurring once. Here the sequenced sample was peripheral blood, taken on day 0 of AZD1222 vaccination. The receptors originated from an adult in good health. CDR3s include the opening cysteine and the closing phenylalanine or tryptophan. The D gene is left open where the match is weak. Some rows have no size entry. The others give once, few or many, or a class for an expanded clone.

len: 16; abundance: NA; v_gene: TRBV5-1; d_gene: TRBD2; j_gene: TRBJ2-3; CDR3aa: CASSSGLAGGADTQYF; CDR3nt: TGCGCCAGCAGCTCCGGACTAGCGGGAGGGGCAGATACGCAGTATTTT
len: 16; abundance: NA; v_gene: TRBV9; d_gene: TRBD1; j_gene: TRBJ2-5; CDR3aa: CASSVASGQGGETQYF; CDR3nt: TGTGCCAGCAGCGTAGCGTCGGGACAGGGAGGGGAGACCCAGTACTTC
len: 14; abundance: NA; v_gene: TRBV6-5; d_gene: NA; j_gene: TRBJ1-1; CDR3aa: CASRNPGGGTEAFF; CDR3nt: TGTGCCAGCAGGAACCCAGGCGGGGGCACTGAAGCTTTCTTT
len: 13; abundance: NA; v_gene: TRBV4-1; d_gene: NA; j_gene: TRBJ2-7; CDR3aa: CASSLIGGYEQYF; CDR3nt: TGCGCCAGCAGCCTCATAGGGGGGTACGAGCAGTACTTC
len: 14; abundance: NA; v_gene: TRBV5-4; d_gene: NA; j_gene: TRBJ1-6; CDR3aa: CASSLVEGNSPLHF; CDR3nt: TGTGCCAGCAGCTTGGTAGAGGGTAATTCACCCCTCCACTTT
len: 14; abundance: NA; v_gene: TRBV2; d_gene: NA; j_gene: TRBJ1-1; CDR3aa: CASSERRVNTEAFF; CDR3nt: TGTGCCAGCAGTGAACGGAGGGTAAACACTGAAGCTTTCTTT
len: 15; abundance: NA; v_gene: TRBV10-1; d_gene: NA; j_gene: TRBJ2-5; CDR3aa: CASSESEGVTKTQYF; CDR3nt: TGCGCCAGCAGTGAGTCGGAGGGGGTTACGAAGACCCAGTACTTC
len: 12; abundance: NA; v_gene: TRBV7-9; d_gene: NA; j_gene: TRBJ1-2; CDR3aa: CASSFEGYGYTF; CDR3nt: TGTGCCAGCAGCTTTGAGGGGTATGGCTACACCTTC
len: 13; abundance: NA; v_gene: TRBV7-8; d_gene: NA; j_gene: TRBJ2-7; CDR3aa: CASSLDDLYEQYF; CDR3nt: TGTGCCAGCAGCTTGGATGACCTCTACGAGCAGTACTTC
len: 17; abundance: NA; v_gene: TRBV4-1; d_gene: NA; j_gene: TRBJ2-1; CDR3aa: CASSQDPRSVTYNEQFF; CDR3nt: TGCGCCAGCAGCCAAGACCCCAGATCCGTCACCTACAATGAGCAGTTCTTC
len: 17; abundance: NA; v_gene: TRBV27; d_gene: NA; j_gene: TRBJ2-3; CDR3aa: CASSLFALGAKSDTQYF; CDR3nt: TGTGCCAGCAGTTTATTCGCTTTGGGGGCGAAATCAGATACGCAGTATTTT
len: 11; abundance: NA; v_gene: TRBV12-3/TRBV12-4; d_gene: NA; j_gene: TRBJ2-1; CDR3aa: CASSSFYEQFF; CDR3nt: TGTGCCAGCAGTTCGTTTTATGAGCAGTTCTTC
len: 15; abundance: NA; v_gene: TRBV19; d_gene: NA; j_gene: TRBJ1-1; CDR3aa: CASRPLRELGTEAFF; CDR3nt: TGTGCCAGTAGGCCGCTGAGGGAACTGGGGACTGAAGCTTTCTTT
len: 18; abundance: NA; v_gene: TRBV9; d_gene: NA; j_gene: TRBJ2-3; CDR3aa: CASSVDELATDPTDTQYF; CDR3nt: TGTGCCAGCAGCGTAGATGAACTAGCCACAGACCCCACAGATACGCAGTATTTT
len: 16; abundance: NA; v_gene: TRBV6-1; d_gene: NA; j_gene: TRBJ2-6; CDR3aa: CASSEATGDGANVLTF; CDR3nt: TGTGCCAGCAGTGAAGCGACGGGAGATGGGGCCAACGTCCTGACTTTC
len: 15; abundance: NA; v_gene: TRBV5-1; d_gene: TRBD1; j_gene: TRBJ2-7; CDR3aa: CASSLGAGQGYEQYF; CDR3nt: TGCGCCAGCAGCTTGGGTGCAGGACAGGGCTACGAGCAGTACTTC
len: 16; abundance: NA; v_gene: TRBV27; d_gene: NA; j_gene: TRBJ1-5; CDR3aa: CASSPGRTVSNQPQHF; CDR3nt: TGTGCCAGCAGCCCGGGAAGGACAGTTAGCAATCAGCCCCAGCATTTT
len: 16; abundance: NA; v_gene: TRBV12-5; d_gene: TRBD1; j_gene: TRBJ2-1; CDR3aa: CASALLTGGRIDEQFF; CDR3nt: TGTGCTAGTGCCCTCCTCACAGGGGGCCGCATCGATGAGCAGTTCTTC
len: 18; abundance: NA; v_gene: TRBV24-1; d_gene: TRBD2; j_gene: TRBJ2-1; CDR3aa: CATSDTGGAGGSYNEQFF; CDR3nt: TGTGCCACCAGTGATACCGGAGGGGCGGGAGGTTCCTACAATGAGCAGTTCTTC
len: 13; abundance: NA; v_gene: TRBV4-3; d_gene: NA; j_gene: TRBJ2-5; CDR3aa: CASSRSHQETQYF; CDR3nt: TGCGCCAGCAGCCGCTCGCACCAAGAGACCCAGTACTTC
len: 15; abundance: NA; v_gene: TRBV27; d_gene: TRBD1; j_gene: TRBJ1-2; CDR3aa: CASSFTTGGGYGYTF; CDR3nt: TGTGCCAGCAGTTTTACGACAGGGGGCGGCTATGGCTACACCTTC
len: 16; abundance: NA; v_gene: TRBV4-3; d_gene: NA; j_gene: TRBJ2-1; CDR3aa: CASSQDRDLSRGEQFF; CDR3nt: TGCGCCAGCAGCCAAGATCGAGACTTGAGCAGGGGTGAGCAGTTCTTC
len: 15; abundance: once; v_gene: TRBV5-6; d_gene: TRBD1; j_gene: TRBJ1-5; CDR3aa: CASSLGTGDHQPQHF; CDR3nt: TGTGCCAGCAGCTTGGGGACAGGGGACCATCAGCCCCAGCATTTT
len: 16; abundance: NA; v_gene: TRBV11-3; d_gene: NA; j_gene: TRBJ1-4; CDR3aa: CASSSRDWGTNEKLFF; CDR3nt: TGTGCCAGCAGCTCGCGAGATTGGGGGACTAATGAAAAACTGTTTTTT
len: 14; abundance: NA; v_gene: TRBV19; d_gene: NA; j_gene: TRBJ2-1; CDR3aa: CASSADWIHNEQFF; CDR3nt: TGTGCCAGTAGTGCAGACTGGATTCACAATGAGCAGTTCTTC
len: 15; abundance: NA; v_gene: TRBV10-3; d_gene: NA; j_gene: TRBJ2-2; CDR3aa: CAISDPRRQPGELFF; CDR3nt: TGTGCCATCAGTGACCCCCGCCGGCAGCCCGGGGAGCTGTTTTTT
len: 14; abundance: NA; v_gene: TRBV30; d_gene: NA; j_gene: TRBJ2-7; CDR3aa: CACRATIESNEQYF; CDR3nt: TGTGCCTGCAGAGCAACCATAGAATCCAACGAGCAGTACTTC
len: 15; abundance: NA; v_gene: TRBV30; d_gene: TRBD1; j_gene: TRBJ2-7; CDR3aa: CAWSTGTGVDREQYF; CDR3nt: TGTGCCTGGAGTACGGGGACAGGGGTTGATCGCGAGCAGTACTTC
len: 13; abundance: NA; v_gene: TRBV12-3/TRBV12-4; d_gene: NA; j_gene: TRBJ1-1; CDR3aa: CASSFRGAGEAFF; CDR3nt: TGTGCCAGCAGTTTTCGGGGGGCTGGGGAAGCTTTCTTT
len: 13; abundance: NA; v_gene: TRBV29-1; d_gene: TRBD1; j_gene: TRBJ1-2; CDR3aa: CSVRDRGLGGYTF; CDR3nt: TGCAGCGTACGGGACAGGGGGCTAGGTGGCTACACCTTC
len: 16; abundance: NA; v_gene: TRBV19; d_gene: NA; j_gene: TRBJ2-6; CDR3aa: CASSIGRFSGANVLTF; CDR3nt: TGTGCCAGTAGTATTGGCAGATTCTCTGGGGCCAACGTCCTGACTTTC
len: 13; abundance: few; v_gene: TRBV25-1; d_gene: NA; j_gene: TRBJ1-2; CDR3aa: CASSESGGDGYTF; CDR3nt: TGTGCCAGCAGTGAATCGGGAGGGGACGGCTACACCTTC
len: 14; abundance: NA; v_gene: TRBV9; d_gene: NA; j_gene: TRBJ2-7; CDR3aa: CASSVVNSQDEQYF; CDR3nt: TGTGCCAGCAGCGTGGTGAACAGCCAAGACGAGCAGTACTTC
len: 14; abundance: NA; v_gene: TRBV4-1; d_gene: TRBD1; j_gene: TRBJ2-7; CDR3aa: CASSLGQGSYEQYF; CDR3nt: TGCGCCAGCAGCCTCGGACAGGGCAGTTACGAGCAGTACTTC
len: 16; abundance: NA; v_gene: TRBV7-6; d_gene: NA; j_gene: TRBJ2-1; CDR3aa: CASSFRSGAPYNEQFF; CDR3nt: TGTGCCAGCAGCTTTCGGTCCGGGGCCCCCTACAATGAGCAGTTCTTC
len: 17; abundance: NA; v_gene: TRBV27; d_gene: NA; j_gene: TRBJ2-7; CDR3aa: CASSSGAAAGNSYEQYF; CDR3nt: TGTGCCAGCAGTTCAGGGGCTGCGGCGGGTAACTCCTACGAGCAGTACTTC
len: 14; abundance: once; v_gene: TRBV2; d_gene: NA; j_gene: TRBJ2-5; CDR3aa: CASKVANPQETQYF; CDR3nt: TGTGCCAGCAAAGTGGCAAACCCTCAAGAGACCCAGTACTTC
len: 19; abundance: few; v_gene: TRBV6-6; d_gene: TRBD1; j_gene: TRBJ1-4; CDR3aa: CASSPTLLDREVANEKLFF; CDR3nt: TGTGCCAGCAGTCCCACCCTTCTCGACAGGGAGGTAGCTAATGAAAAACTGTTTTTT
len: 15; abundance: few; v_gene: TRBV7-2; d_gene: NA; j_gene: TRBJ2-7; CDR3aa: CASSLVGVGIYEQYF; CDR3nt: TGTGCCAGCAGCTTAGTCGGGGTGGGAATCTACGAGCAGTACTTC
len: 16; abundance: NA; v_gene: TRBV4-1; d_gene: NA; j_gene: TRBJ1-5; CDR3aa: CASSRAWDDSNQPQHF; CDR3nt: TGCGCCAGCAGCCGAGCCTGGGACGATAGCAATCAGCCCCAGCATTTT
len: 15; abundance: NA; v_gene: TRBV19; d_gene: TRBD2; j_gene: TRBJ2-1; CDR3aa: CASSRLAGLGNEQFF; CDR3nt: TGTGCCAGTAGCAGACTAGCGGGGCTTGGCAATGAGCAGTTCTTC
len: 17; abundance: NA; v_gene: TRBV20-1; d_gene: NA; j_gene: TRBJ1-6; CDR3aa: CSASLQSVGSYNSPLHF; CDR3nt: TGCAGTGCTAGTTTACAGTCGGTAGGGTCCTATAATTCACCCCTCCACTTT
len: 19; abundance: NA; v_gene: TRBV7-3; d_gene: NA; j_gene: TRBJ2-3; CDR3aa: CASSLRSGTYLTSTDTQYF; CDR3nt: TGTGCCAGCAGCCTAAGATCCGGGACGTACCTGACTAGCACAGATACGCAGTATTTT
len: 11; abundance: NA; v_gene: TRBV28; d_gene: NA; j_gene: TRBJ2-7; CDR3aa: CASSYSNEQYF; CDR3nt: TGTGCCAGCAGTTACTCTAACGAGCAGTACTTC
len: 17; abundance: NA; v_gene: TRBV28; d_gene: NA; j_gene: TRBJ1-1; CDR3aa: CASSFKYSGRALSEAFF; CDR3nt: TGTGCCAGCAGCTTTAAATACTCAGGGAGAGCGCTTTCTGAAGCTTTCTTT
len: 14; abundance: NA; v_gene: TRBV11-2; d_gene: NA; j_gene: TRBJ2-1; CDR3aa: CASSFISRGSEQFF; CDR3nt: TGTGCCAGCAGCTTTATCTCCCGGGGGTCTGAGCAGTTCTTC
len: 14; abundance: NA; v_gene: TRBV7-2; d_gene: TRBD1; j_gene: TRBJ1-2; CDR3aa: CASSLRRQGYGYTF; CDR3nt: TGTGCCAGCAGCCTTAGACGACAGGGCTATGGCTACACCTTC
len: 12; abundance: NA; v_gene: TRBV7-2; d_gene: NA; j_gene: TRBJ2-1; CDR3aa: CASSLARHEQFF; CDR3nt: TGTGCCAGCAGCTTAGCTCGCCATGAGCAGTTCTTC
len: 15; abundance: NA; v_gene: TRBV29-1; d_gene: NA; j_gene: TRBJ1-3; CDR3aa: CSVGVGRNSGNTIYF; CDR3nt: TGCAGCGTTGGGGTCGGACGCAACTCTGGAAACACCATATATTTT
len: 15; abundance: NA; v_gene: TRBV7-9; d_gene: NA; j_gene: TRBJ1-1; CDR3aa: CASSRGAGPNTEAFF; CDR3nt: TGTGCCAGCAGTCGGGGTGCAGGGCCGAACACTGAAGCTTTCTTT
len: 15; abundance: once; v_gene: TRBV7-9; d_gene: NA; j_gene: TRBJ2-1; CDR3aa: CASSVFSGNYNEQFF; CDR3nt: TGTGCCAGCAGTGTCTTTAGCGGCAATTACAATGAGCAGTTCTTC
len: 18; abundance: NA; v_gene: TRBV5-1; d_gene: TRBD1; j_gene: TRBJ1-2; CDR3aa: CASRSGTGQIYSRYGYTF; CDR3nt: TGCGCCAGCAGGTCCGGAACGGGACAGATCTACTCTCGCTATGGCTACACCTTC